The TCR beta chain under discussion was sequenced for a study of blood T cell repertoires in COVID-19. Profiling relied on immunoSEQ multiplex PCR, and the TCRdb table lists in-frame clones only, not all of them. The sample consists of more than 200,000 clones, more than 85% of them appearing once. V lost 5 bases to trimming and J lost 6 bases; unmatched junction nucleotides: 9. This CDR3 is built from 16 residues. Germline lookup yields CDR1 SGHVS and CDR2 FNYEAQ. This clone was detected once. The sequenced sample was peripheral blood. This receptor was taken from a man aged 40-49 years with acute or convalescent COVID-19. The V call is TRBV7-6, the J call TRBJ1-4; 10 nucleotides agree with TRBD1. The CDR3 spells CASSQRTGGNDEKLFF. The CDR3 bases are TGTGCCAGCAGCCAAAGGACAGGGGGAAACGATGAAAAACTGTTTTTT.